These 32 T cell receptor beta chains were all obtained from the same sample, sequenced in a study of post-analysis software for immune sequencing data. Study observations and caveats: With TRBV5-6, TRBV5-1 and TRBV20-1 included, roughly five TRBV segments were more frequent in patients than in controls.

Unique molecular identifiers were carried by the TCR beta cDNA libraries. TCRdb re-called the PCR reads through MiXCR, storing one row per CDR3 protein. The sample includes some 370,000 distinct CDR3 sequences, roughly 35% of them seen just once. No cognate antigen is known for these TCRs. The sample consisted of blood. The receptors stem from a girl aged 10 to 17 with multiple sclerosis.

This sequence joins TRBV12-3 or TRBV12-4 and TRBJ1-1; D is possibly TRBD1 (6 bases). V was cut by 9 bases and J by 0 bases, with 11 bases left in between. The CDR3 consists of 13 residues. The CDR3: CASYRAMNTEAFF. In DNA, the CDR3 is TGTGCCAGTTACAGGGCGATGAACACTGAAGCTTTCTTT.

This clonotype was counted only a few times. The chain combines TRBV20-1 with TRBJ2-5; 8 nucleotides match TRBD1. The CDR3 consists of 16 residues. Germline CDR1 is DFQATT and CDR2 is SNEGSKA (reference sequence). The trim removed 3 bases at V and 1 base at J, leaving 10 bases unmatched. The CDR3 protein is CSASVPGQVPQETQYF. DNA for the CDR3: TGCAGTGCTAGTGTACCGGGACAGGTACCCCAAGAGACCCAGTACTTC.

Only a few counts were recorded for this clonotype. Here the CDR3 DNA reads TGTGCCAGGGGAAAGGGACAGGACGGTCAGCCCCAGCATTTT. Encoded protein: CARGKGQDGQPQHF. V gene TRBV27 combines with J gene TRBJ1-5; 8 nucleotides align to TRBD1. CDR1 MNHEY and CDR2 SMNVEV come from the germline V gene (reference sequence). The V gene end was trimmed by 9 bases and the J gene end by 6 bases; junction bases not matched to a gene: 10. This CDR3 comprises 14 residues.

In its sample, this clonotype was seen a few times. V gene TRBV5-1 combines with J gene TRBJ2-3; D is unresolved. CDR1 SGHRS and CDR2 YFSETQ come from the germline V gene. V lost 2 bases, J lost 2 bases, and 6 bases lay in between. CDR3 length: 13 residues. Here the CDR3 reads CASSFGPTDTQYF. The DNA of the CDR3 is TGCGCCAGCAGCTTCGGACCCACAGATACGCAGTATTTT.

The V gene is TRBV14, the J gene TRBJ1-2; 7 bases fit TRBD1. J lost 0 bases, V lost 4 bases, and 14 bases had no gene match. This CDR3 is built from 18 residues. Germline CDR1 SGHDN, CDR2 FVKESK. The CDR3 sequence is CASSLLTYTGTANYGYTF. The CDR3 DNA reads TGTGCCAGCAGCCTTCTAACCTATACCGGGACAGCTAACTATGGCTACACCTTC.

V and J are TRBV11-3 and TRBJ2-3, with 12 bases identical to TRBD2. J lost 4 bases, V lost 4 bases, and 6 bases had no gene match. The CDR3 is 16 amino acids. The V gene's germline CDR1 is SGHNT and CDR2 YENEEA. Here the CDR3 reads CASSSSGGAFADTQYF. The CDR3 nucleotides read TGTGCCAGCAGCTCTAGCGGGGGGGCCTTCGCAGATACGCAGTATTTT.

About this clonotype itself: A junction boundary mismatches the germline segment, possibly from a read error. V usage is TRBV12-3 or TRBV12-4 and J usage is TRBJ1-1, with 7 bases identical to TRBD1. CDR3 length equals 14 residues. CDR3 in amino acids: CASGLRTGGTEAFF. Written as DNA, the CDR3 is TGTGCCAGCGGTTTAAGGACAGGAGGCACTGAAGCTTTCTTT.

The rearrangement uses TRBV28 and TRBJ1-3; D is possibly TRBD1 (6 bases). Deletions cut 5 bases from V and 2 bases from J, with 7 bases between. The CDR3 consists of 13 residues. Germline-derived CDR1 and CDR2 are MDHEN and SYDVKM. The CDR3 DNA is TGTGCCAGCAGTCCAGGGGCTGGAAACACCATATATTTT. Its protein is CASSPGAGNTIYF.

This clonotype has a handful of counts. The chain combines TRBV12-3 or TRBV12-4 with TRBJ1-6; 8 bases map to TRBD1. The CDR3 covers 17 residues. Germline trimming cut 2 bases from V and 0 bases from J; bases unmatched to any gene: 3. This CDR3 reads CASSLLGQGSYNSPLHF. The CDR3 bases are TGTGCCAGCAGTTTATTAGGACAGGGCTCCTATAATTCACCCCTCCACTTT.

The table lists this clonotype with a few counts. V usage is TRBV20-1 and J usage is TRBJ2-3; 7 bases agree with TRBD2. CDR1 and CDR2 (germline): DFQATT, SNEGSKA (reference sequence). V was clipped by 7 bases and J by 4 bases; unmatched bases: 11. The CDR3 contains 14 residues. The CDR3 loop is CSVPPPSGADTQYF. The CDR3 DNA reads as TGCAGTGTTCCCCCCCCGAGCGGGGCAGATACGCAGTATTTT.

J is TRBJ2-1 and V is TRBV3-1; possibly TRBD2 for D (6 bases). CDR3 length: 14 amino acids. Germline loops: CDR1 LGHDT, CDR2 YNNKEL (reference sequence). Deletions cut 1 base from V and 10 bases from J, with 14 bases between. CDR3 sequence: CASSQGGTRGEQFF. The CDR3 DNA reads as TGTGCCAGCAGCCAAGGCGGGACGCGGGGCGAGCAGTTCTTC.

This chain links TRBV3-1 with TRBJ2-3; 8 bases agree with TRBD2. This CDR3 contains 15 residues. Germline V gives CDR1 LGHDT, CDR2 YNNKEL (reference sequence). V shed 4 bases and J 2 bases; nucleotides not matched to a gene: 5. The CDR3: CASSPFSGVTDTQYF. The CDR3 DNA is TGTGCCAGCAGCCCCTTTAGCGGGGTCACAGATACGCAGTATTTT.

This clonotype was counted at least ten times. The chain carries TRBV7-2 and TRBJ2-3; the D is unclear. With 4 bases removed from V and 0 bases from J, the gap between germline ends came to 23 bases. CDR1 and CDR2 from the germline V gene are SGHTA and FQGNSA. The CDR3 is made up of 19 amino acids. The CDR3 DNA is TGTGCCAGCAGCTCACAGCTCAACGGACGCTACCCTAGCACAGATACGCAGTATTTT. It specifies CASSSQLNGRYPSTDTQYF.

This chain joins TRBV7-3 and TRBJ2-5; the match to TRBD2 covers 7 bases. This CDR3 has 16 residues. The trim removed 1 base at V and 0 bases at J, leaving 5 bases unmatched. Germline CDR1 is SGHTA and CDR2 is FQGTGA. The CDR3 nucleotides are TGTGCCAGCAGCTTAAAGGGCGGGGGAAACCAAGAGACCCAGTACTTC. Protein sequence: CASSLKGGGNQETQYF.

The chain joins TRBV4-3 to TRBJ1-2; possible D gene TRBD1, 6 bases. The germline V and J ends were trimmed by 0 bases and 2 bases, with 19 bases remaining between them. This CDR3 has 18 residues. Per germline, CDR1 LGHNA and CDR2 YSLEER. Here the CDR3 reads CASSQDRGEGGLNYGYTF. The CDR3 DNA sequence: TGCGCCAGCAGCCAAGATCGGGGGGAGGGGGGGCTCAACTATGGCTACACCTTC.

This chain uses TRBV27 with TRBJ2-5; 11 nucleotides match TRBD2. CDR3 length: 18 residues. The V gene's germline CDR1 is MNHEY and CDR2 SMNVEV (reference sequence). J lost 2 bases, V lost 11 bases, and 19 bases had no gene match. CDR3 region: CAAAKRRLAGNLQETQYF. CDR3 DNA: TGTGCCGCAGCGAAAAGGAGACTAGCGGGGAATCTTCAAGAGACCCAGTACTTC.

This sequence joins TRBV30 and TRBJ2-3; tentatively, D is TRBD1 (6 bases). Trimming took off 2 bases at V and 0 bases at J, with 12 bases between the two ends. The CDR3 runs to 15 residues. Germline V gives CDR1 GTSNPN, CDR2 SVGIG (reference sequence). CDR3 DNA sequence: TGTGCCTGGAGTTTGACAGGATCTAGCACAGATACGCAGTATTTT. Protein sequence: CAWSLTGSSTDTQYF.

This clonotype was observed a handful of times. The V and J genes are TRBV7-9 and TRBJ1-5; TRBD1 aligns across 7 bases. Germline V CDR1 and CDR2: SEHNR, FQNEAQ (reference sequence). V lost 4 bases to trimming and J lost 6 bases; unmatched junction nucleotides: 3. The CDR3 runs to 13 residues. The CDR3 coding sequence is TGTGCCAGCAGCTCAGGGGGGGGTCAGCCCCAGCATTTT. Residues: CASSSGGGQPQHF. The entire variable domain, with the rest obtained from reference TRBV7-9 and TRBJ1-5, is as follows: DTGVSQNPRHKITKRGQNVTFRCDPISEHNRLYWYRQTLGQGPEFLTYFQNEAQLEKSRLLSDRFSAERPKGSFSTLEIQRTEQGDSAMYLCASSSGGGQPQHFGDGTRLSIL.

The chain carries TRBV12-5 and TRBJ1-3; 8 bases match TRBD1. CDR3 length equals 14 residues. CDR1 and CDR2 (germline): LGHNT, FRNRAP. J was trimmed by 5 bases and V by 1 base; bases with no gene match: 1. The CDR3 loop reads CASGLAGGRNTIYF. The CDR3 DNA reads as TGTGCTAGTGGTTTGGCAGGGGGCCGAAACACCATATATTTT.

This rearrangement joins TRBV7-2 to TRBJ2-3, with 9 bases fitting TRBD1. The CDR3 sequence is 16 residues long. After removal of 4 bases from V and 0 bases from J, the junction contained 5 bases not matched to a gene. CDR1 and CDR2 (germline): SGHTA, FQGNSA. This chain's CDR3 is CASSSQGALSTDTQYF. The DNA of the CDR3 is TGTGCCAGCAGCTCACAGGGGGCTCTTAGCACAGATACGCAGTATTTT.

This chain links TRBV27 with TRBJ2-5, with 7 bases aligning to TRBD2. The DNA end lines up better with TRBJ2-7; the J call may be wrong. The CDR3 sequence is 15 residues long. Germline CDR1 MNHEY, CDR2 SMNVEV (reference sequence). CDR3 region: CASSSRGGGTNEQYF. The DNA for the CDR3 is TGTGCCAGCAGTTCCCGCGGGGGAGGTACAAACGAGCAGTACTTC.

This clonotype occurred a few times. Germline and junction disagree at one end, which may indicate a read error. The chain links TRBV7-7 to TRBJ2-5, with D unresolved. The CDR3 has 13 residues. In germline, CDR1 is SSHAT, CDR2 FNYEAQ (reference sequence). The CDR3 bases are TGTGCTAGCAGCCTCTCAGACGGAGAGACCCAGTACTTC. Its protein product is CASSLSDGETQYF.

The chain has TRBV6-6 and TRBJ1-2, with 9 bases that match TRBD1. Germline V gene sequence: CDR1 MNHNY, CDR2 SVGAGI (reference sequence). The V and J ends lost 7 bases and 1 base, in that order; junction bases with no gene match: 7. This CDR3 contains 15 residues. The CDR3 bases are TGTGCCAGCAACGGACAGGGGAGGCTTAACTATGGCTACACCTTC. This codes for CASNGQGRLNYGYTF.

The V gene is TRBV20-1, the J gene TRBJ2-3, with TRBD2 matching 8 bases. V was pared by 3 bases and J by 7 bases, with 12 bases of the junction left unmatched. CDR3 size: 15 residues. Per the germline V gene, CDR1 is DFQATT and CDR2 is SNEGSKA (reference sequence). CDR3 amino acids: CSASETSAFLNTQYF. CDR3 DNA: TGCAGTGCTAGTGAGACTAGCGCATTTTTGAATACGCAGTATTTT.

Only a few counts were recorded for this clonotype. This chain links TRBV12-3 or TRBV12-4 with TRBJ2-1, with TRBD2 as a possible D gene (6 bases). Between the trimmed V and J ends, which lost 7 bases and 9 bases, there was a span of 16 bases. The CDR3 is 13 residues long. CDR3 DNA sequence: TGTGCCAGCAAGGGACTGGATTGGGGTGAGCAGTTCTTC. Translated, it gives CASKGLDWGEQFF.

Regarding this clonotype: The junction shows a germline mismatch at one end, possibly a read error. The chain combines TRBV13 with TRBJ2-3, with a possible D match to TRBD2 (5 bases). Germline assignment: CDR1 PRHDT and CDR2 FYEKMQ (reference sequence). The CDR3 is 15 amino acids. The CDR3 coding sequence is TGTGCCGGCAGCCCTCCCCGGGGAAGCACAGATACGCAGTATTTT. It translates to CAGSPPRGSTDTQYF.

The chain is built from TRBV4-3 and TRBJ2-7, with 10 positions matching TRBD1. CDR1 LGHNA and CDR2 YSLEER come from the germline V gene. CDR3 length: 15 residues. J gave up 2 bases and V 4 bases, and 5 bases lay outside the gene matches. DNA for the CDR3: TGCGCCAGCAGCCTTCGACAGGGGGCCACCTACGAGCAGTACTTC. It codes for CASSLRQGATYEQYF.

This clonotype has a count of ten or more. This chain connects TRBV6-5 to TRBJ1-2, with a weak D call TRBD1 (5 bases). V dropped 6 bases and J dropped 1 base, with 12 bases sitting between them. The germline V gene encodes CDR1 MNHEY and CDR2 SVGAGI. The CDR3 sequence is 14 residues long. In DNA form, the CDR3 reads TGTGCCAGCAGGGGGCTCGGGCGTAACTATGGCTACACCTTC. Translating it yields CASRGLGRNYGYTF.

The chain combines TRBV7-3 with TRBJ1-2, with D possibly being TRBD1 (5 bases). This CDR3 is built from 14 residues. V lost 5 bases and J lost 4, with 14 bases in between. Germline V gene sequence: CDR1 SGHTA, CDR2 FQGTGA. The CDR3 loop is CASSPGGSAYGYTF. The CDR3 DNA is TGTGCCAGCAGCCCCGGGGGGTCGGCCTATGGCTACACCTTC.

This chain joins TRBV7-9 and TRBJ1-4, with TRBD1 matching over 8 bases. The length of the CDR3 is 16 residues. The J segment lost 5 bases and the V segment lost 5 bases, leaving 10 bases of the junction unmatched. Germline loops: CDR1 SEHNR, CDR2 FQNEAQ (reference sequence). The CDR3 DNA follows: TGTGCCAGCAGCGACCCGCGGACAGGGAAGAATGAAAAACTGTTTTTT. Protein: CASSDPRTGKNEKLFF.

This rearrangement joins TRBV7-9 to TRBJ2-1; TRBD2 aligns across 10 bases. Per germline, CDR1 SEHNR and CDR2 FQNEAQ (reference sequence). The CDR3 is 17 residues long. Trimming removed 6 bases from V and 2 bases from J; junction bases left unmatched: 10. This CDR3 is CASRRAGGHKTYNEQFF. For the CDR3, the DNA is TGTGCCAGCAGGCGAGCGGGGGGGCATAAAACCTACAATGAGCAGTTCTTC.

The chain has TRBV5-6 and TRBJ2-5; 13 bases match TRBD2. V lost 3 bases, J lost 0 bases, and 5 bases stayed unmatched. Germline V CDR1 and CDR2: SGHDT, YYEEEE. This CDR3 comprises 17 residues. CDR3 nucleotides: TGTGCCAGCAGCTCTGGGACTAGCGGGGTTTACCAAGAGACCCAGTACTTC. Amino acids: CASSSGTSGVYQETQYF.